These T cell receptor beta chains were read from a single sample in a study of blood T cell repertoires in COVID-19. Assay used: immunoSEQ multiplex PCR; TCRdb lists only in-frame clones, some missing. The sample holds roughly 320,000 clones, 90% seen once. Sequenced material: PBMCs or T cells enriched from blood (not recorded which). Source of these receptors: a woman in her twenties or thirties who had been exposed to COVID-19. The CDR3 runs from the conserved cysteine through the conserved F or W. Each record gives: V gene, D gene, clone size, J gene, CDR3 protein, CDR3 DNA. D genes are given only for firm matches. Not all rows give a size; the values are once, few, many and, for expanded clones, a class.

TRBV7-9,TRBD1,-,TRBJ1-3,CASTFNRGQDTIYF,TGTGCCAGCACCTTCAACAGGGGGCAAGACACCATATATTTT
TRBV3-1/TRBV3-2,-,-,TRBJ2-2,CASSQVYGREAGELFF,TGTGCCAGCAGCCAAGTTTACGGCAGGGAGGCCGGGGAGCTGTTTTTT
TRBV5-4,-,-,TRBJ1-2,CASSPSPRLYGYTF,TGTGCCAGCAGCCCGTCCCCCAGGCTTTATGGCTACACCTTC
TRBV27,-,-,TRBJ2-2,CASRRTVWAGELFF,TGTGCCAGCAGAAGGACAGTTTGGGCCGGGGAGCTGTTTTTT
TRBV4-1,TRBD2,-,TRBJ2-1,CASKDAGAYNEQFF,TGCGCCAGCAAGGACGCGGGGGCCTACAATGAGCAGTTCTTC
TRBV7-2,-,-,TRBJ2-7,CASSRGAGHEQYF,TGTGCCAGCAGTCGGGGGGCCGGGCACGAGCAGTACTTC
TRBV27,-,-,TRBJ1-1,CASSLGGPTEAFF,TGTGCCAGCAGTTTGGGCGGGCCCACTGAAGCTTTCTTT
TRBV7-3,-,-,TRBJ2-7,CASSSDNYEQYF,TGTGCCAGCAGCTCGGACAACTACGAGCAGTACTTC
TRBV27,-,few,TRBJ1-3,CASSLDGRATGNTIYF,TGTGCCAGCAGTTTAGATGGCAGGGCGACTGGAAACACCATATATTTT
TRBV5-1,-,-,TRBJ1-2,CASSQRLQGYGYTF,TGCGCCAGCAGTCAAAGACTACAGGGCTATGGCTACACCTTC
TRBV6-5,-,-,TRBJ2-3,CASRRIPRYTDTQYF,TGTGCCAGCAGGCGAATCCCCCGATACACAGATACGCAGTATTTT
TRBV9,-,-,TRBJ1-1,CASSKETLNTEAFF,TGTGCCAGCAGCAAAGAGACACTGAACACTGAAGCTTTCTTT
TRBV2,-,-,TRBJ2-5,CASSQEEVYQETQYF,TGTGCCAGCAGTCAGGAGGAGGTGTACCAAGAGACCCAGTACTTC
TRBV28,-,-,TRBJ1-5,CASDILSNQPQHF,TGTGCCAGCGACATTCTAAGCAATCAGCCCCAGCATTTT
TRBV3-1/TRBV3-2,-,-,TRBJ2-3,CASSQDLGSSTDTQYF,TGTGCCAGCAGCCAAGATCTAGGGAGTAGCACAGATACGCAGTATTTT
TRBV7-9,-,-,TRBJ1-2,CASSFRGYGYTF,TGTGCCAGCAGCTTTCGAGGGTATGGCTACACCTTC
TRBV13,TRBD1,once,TRBJ1-6,CASRTGTGPLGSLHF,TGTGCCAGCAGAACCGGGACAGGGCCTCTCGGATCCCTCCACTTT
TRBV5-1,-,-,TRBJ1-6,CASSLGGGSPLHF,TGCGCCAGCAGCTTGGGAGGGGGTTCACCCCTCCACTTT
TRBV21-1,-,-,TRBJ2-7,CASSWGTGTYEQYF,-
TRBV30,TRBD1,once,TRBJ2-1,CAGGQGGNNEQFF,TGTGCCGGGGGACAGGGGGGTAACAATGAGCAGTTCTTC
TRBV7-9,-,-,TRBJ1-1,CASSATISAVTEAFF,TGTGCCAGCAGCGCCACGATCTCAGCGGTCACTGAAGCTTTCTTT
TRBV7-2,TRBD1,-,TRBJ1-6,CASRPDRVGSPLHF,TGTGCCAGCAGACCCGACAGGGTTGGATCACCCCTCCACTTT
TRBV18,-,-,TRBJ1-1,CASSPRQTALDTEAFF,TGTGCCAGCTCACCACGGCAGACAGCCTTGGACACTGAAGCTTTCTTT
TRBV7-3,TRBD2,-,TRBJ2-7,CASSSGPGGYEQYF,TGTGCCAGCAGCTCAGGTCCGGGGGGCTACGAGCAGTACTTC
TRBV19,-,once,TRBJ1-4,CASSMEWGESDEKLFF,TGTGCCAGTAGTATGGAGTGGGGCGAGTCTGATGAAAAACTGTTTTTT
TRBV7-2,TRBD2,-,TRBJ2-5,CASSSSSGGAVGETQYF,TGTGCCAGCAGCTCCTCAAGCGGGGGGGCGGTGGGAGAGACCCAGTACTTC
TRBV5-1,TRBD2,-,TRBJ2-5,CASSTTSGAGETQYF,TGCGCCAGCAGCACGACTAGCGGGGCGGGGGAGACCCAGTACTTC
TRBV9,-,-,TRBJ2-3,CASSVGLSSTDTQYF,TGTGCCAGCAGCGTAGGGCTGTCTAGCACAGATACGCAGTATTTT
TRBV6-4,TRBD1,-,TRBJ1-6,CASRRGTGDNSPLHF,TGTGCCAGCAGGAGAGGGACAGGGGATAATTCACCCCTCCACTTT
TRBV5-1,TRBD2,-,TRBJ2-2,CASSLGLAGAGELFF,TGCGCCAGCAGCTTGGGACTAGCGGGGGCCGGGGAGCTGTTTTTT
TRBV6-2/TRBV6-3,-,-,TRBJ2-7,CASSYSRGYEQYF,TGTGCCAGCAGTTACAGTAGGGGCTACGAGCAGTACTTC
TRBV13,-,-,TRBJ2-6,CASSSMGGLSGANVLTF,TGTGCCAGCAGCTCCATGGGGGGGCTGAGCGGGGCCAACGTCCTGACTTTC
TRBV10-3,TRBD1,few,TRBJ1-1,CAISESRGQGTEAFF,TGTGCCATCAGTGAGTCGAGAGGACAGGGCACTGAAGCTTTCTTT